This TCR beta chain was sequenced for a study of blood T cell repertoires in COVID-19. About the research overall: The study drew acute and convalescent COVID-19 samples from the United States, Italy and Spain.

Authors' processing steps: The assay estimated nucleated cells by amplifying reference gene primers. Only in-frame clones appear in the TCRdb table, and some are missing; sequencing was by immunoSEQ multiplex PCR. The V and J calls and clone size are taken from that table; D and trimming were inferred from the DNA. The sample lists approximately 140,000 clones, approximately 90% occurring once. V was trimmed by 3 bases and J by 8 bases, leaving 11 bases between them. This CDR3 has 13 amino acids. In germline, CDR1 is SNHLY, CDR2 FYNNEI. Recruited during active infection, patients (from Seattle) were subsequently followed longitudinally.

V gene TRBV2 combines with J gene TRBJ2-1; tentatively, D is TRBD1 (5 bases). Sequencing input: peripheral blood. The receptor was isolated from a human donor with COVID-19, enrolled during active disease. The donor label of this sample is uncertain. CDR3 in amino acids: CASSEGQHYEQFF. The CDR3, as DNA: TGTGCCAGCAGTGAGGGGCAGCACTATGAGCAGTTCTTC. Full variable domain (remainder filled in from reference TRBV2 and TRBJ2-1): EPEVTQTPSHQVTQMGQEVILRCVPISNHLYFYWYRQILGQKVEFLVSFYNNEISEKSEIFDDQFSVERPDGSNFTLKIRSTKLEDSAMYFCASSEGQHYEQFFGPGTRLTVL.